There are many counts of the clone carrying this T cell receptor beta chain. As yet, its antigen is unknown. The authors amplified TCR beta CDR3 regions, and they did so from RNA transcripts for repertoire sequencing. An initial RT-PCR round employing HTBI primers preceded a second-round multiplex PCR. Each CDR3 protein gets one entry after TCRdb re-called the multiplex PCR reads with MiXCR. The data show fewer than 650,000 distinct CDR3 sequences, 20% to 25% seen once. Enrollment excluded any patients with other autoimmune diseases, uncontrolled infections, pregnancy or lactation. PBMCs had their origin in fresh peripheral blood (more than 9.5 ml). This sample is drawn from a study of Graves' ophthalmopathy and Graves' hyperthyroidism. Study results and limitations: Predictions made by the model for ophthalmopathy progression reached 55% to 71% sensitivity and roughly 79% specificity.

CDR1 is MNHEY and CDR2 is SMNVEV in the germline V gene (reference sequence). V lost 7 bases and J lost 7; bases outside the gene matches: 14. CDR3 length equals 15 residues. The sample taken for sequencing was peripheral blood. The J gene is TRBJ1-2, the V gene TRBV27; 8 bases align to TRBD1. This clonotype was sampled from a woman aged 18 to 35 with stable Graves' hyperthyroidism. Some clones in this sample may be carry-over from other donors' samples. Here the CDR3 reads CASILKPGGGSGYTF. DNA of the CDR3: TGTGCCAGCATTCTTAAACCAGGGGGCGGGAGTGGCTACACCTTC.